Shown below are 17 T cell receptor beta chains from a single sample sequenced in a study of shared clonotypes between healthy human individuals. TCRdb's copy holds only in-frame clones and misses some; the assay was immunoSEQ multiplex PCR. This repertoire shows about 2,500,000 clones, about 92% found once; its top ten account for 0.11% to 0.15%. Material: naive CD4+ T cells sorted from blood. Subset of the sample: CD45RA+ positively selected. The receptors originated from a man between 18 and 29 years old in good health.

As to this clone: Other DNA sequences in the sample encode the same CDR3. This chain links TRBV30 with TRBJ2-5, with D perhaps TRBD2 (5 bases). The CDR3 length is 11 residues. Germline V gene lookup returns CDR1 GTSNPN and CDR2 SVGIG (reference sequence). Trimming took off 4 bases at V and 5 bases at J, with 8 bases between the two ends. The CDR3 sequence is CAWTGEETQYF. CDR3 bases: TGTGCCTGGACCGGGGAGGAGACCCAGTACTTC. The whole variable domain, filled in from reference TRBV30 and TRBJ2-5, reads SQTIHQWPATLVQPVGSPLSLECTVEGTSNPNLYWYRQAAGRGLQLLFYSVGIGQISSEVPQNLSASRPQDRQFILSSKKLLLSDSGFYLCAWTGEETQYFGPGTRLLVL.

CDR3 bases: TGTGCCAGCAGTGTTAAGGGTGGGGAGACCCAGTACTTC. It specifies CASSVKGGETQYF. V usage is TRBV6-1 and J usage is TRBJ2-5, with unresolved D. Germline lookup yields CDR1 MNHNS and CDR2 SASEGT. Trimming removed 4 bases at V and 5 bases at J, with 11 bases between. The CDR3 is made up of 13 amino acids.

The chain combines TRBV6-5 with TRBJ1-2; maybe TRBD1 (5 bases). The ends were cut back, 2 bases at V and 3 bases at J, with 10 bases in the middle. Germline lookup yields CDR1 MNHEY and CDR2 SVGAGI. This CDR3 contains 14 residues. The DNA for the CDR3 is TGTGCCAGCAGTTACCGGGACCGCTACTATGGCTACACCTTC. This codes for CASSYRDRYYGYTF.

The chain is built from TRBV11-3 and TRBJ2-7; TRBD2 matches at 11 bases. This CDR3 has 15 residues. The V and J ends lost 6 bases and 4 bases, in that order; junction bases with no gene match: 8. CDR1 SGHNT and CDR2 YENEEA come from the germline V gene. CDR3 sequence (DNA): TGTGCCAGCAGGAGTAGCGGGAGGGACGAGTACGAGCAGTACTTC. This encodes CASRSSGRDEYEQYF.

Concerning this clone: Other DNA sequences in this specimen translate into the identical CDR3. This chain links TRBV30 with TRBJ2-5, with D perhaps TRBD1 (5 bases). In germline, CDR1 is GTSNPN, CDR2 SVGIG (reference sequence). Trimming cost V 0 bases and J 1 base, with 6 bases left between them. This CDR3 region has 13 residues. CDR3 sequence (DNA): TGTGCCTGGAGTGTAGGGGTCCAAGAGACCCAGTACTTC. Translation gives CAWSVGVQETQYF.

The genes are TRBV19 and TRBJ1-2, with D possibly being TRBD1 (5 bases). Per germline, CDR1 LNHDA and CDR2 SQIVND (reference sequence). Trimming cost V 9 bases and J 4 bases, with 15 bases left between them. This CDR3 spans 13 amino acids. CDR3 loop: CASAEGAGYGYTF. The CDR3 bases are TGTGCCAGCGCTGAAGGGGCCGGCTATGGCTACACCTTC.

This clone was seen once. This chain uses TRBV4-1 with TRBJ2-5; 10 bases are shared with TRBD2. The CDR3 is 18 amino acids. The V gene's germline CDR1 is MGHRA and CDR2 YSYEKL. V shed 8 bases and J 2 bases; nucleotides not matched to a gene: 17. The CDR3 protein is CASRPRASGGGGQETQYF. CDR3 DNA: TGCGCCAGCCGACCGCGGGCTAGCGGGGGAGGAGGGCAAGAGACCCAGTACTTC.

The chain is built from TRBV9 and TRBJ2-1, with 13 bases fitting TRBD2. CDR3 length: 15 residues. Germline CDR1 SGDLS, CDR2 YYNGEE. Trimming took 4 bases from V and 6 from J; bases not matched to a gene: 4. CDR3: CASSQGLAGSNEQFF. The CDR3 DNA follows: TGTGCCAGCAGCCAGGGACTAGCGGGGAGCAATGAGCAGTTCTTC.

CDR3: CAWSPGDTGELFF. In DNA, the CDR3 is TGTGCCTGGAGCCCGGGCGACACCGGGGAGCTGTTTTTT. The rearrangement uses TRBV30 and TRBJ2-2; no firm D call. The V gene lost 3 bases and the J gene lost 3 bases, with 8 bases spanning the gap. CDR1 and CDR2 from the germline V gene are GTSNPN and SVGIG (reference sequence). The CDR3 consists of 13 residues.

The chain combines TRBV19 with TRBJ2-3; the match to TRBD2 covers 12 bases. V shed 5 bases and J 2 bases; nucleotides not matched to a gene: 2. The CDR3 has 15 residues. Per the germline V gene, CDR1 is LNHDA and CDR2 is SQIVND (reference sequence). For the CDR3, the DNA is TGTGCCAGTAGTCTAGCGGGGGGGACCACAGATACGCAGTATTTT. The encoded protein is CASSLAGGTTDTQYF.

The CDR3 region is CASSYPRNTEAFF. The CDR3 DNA reads TGTGCCAGCAGTTACCCGAGGAACACTGAAGCTTTCTTT. V usage is TRBV6-6 and J usage is TRBJ1-1; D call uncertain. Deletions cut 2 bases from V and 1 base from J, with 5 bases between. The CDR3 has 13 residues. Germline CDR1 reads MNHNY; CDR2 reads SVGAGI (reference sequence).

A note on this clone: Other DNA sequences in the sample encode the same CDR3. The rearrangement joins TRBV6-5 to TRBJ1-2; 7 positions match TRBD1. Germline loops: CDR1 MNHEY, CDR2 SVGAGI. The junction had 5 bases not matched to a gene; V was cut back by 5 bases and J by 2 bases. The CDR3 sequence is 14 residues long. CDR3 in amino acids: CASSPDRRNYGYTF. CDR3 sequence (DNA): TGTGCCAGCAGTCCGGACAGGCGGAACTATGGCTACACCTTC.

This rearrangement joins TRBV9 to TRBJ2-2; no clear D gene. Germline values: CDR1 SGDLS, CDR2 YYNGEE. V dropped 1 base and J dropped 1 base, with 5 bases sitting between them. The CDR3 covers 14 residues. The CDR3 bases are TGTGCCAGCAGCGTAACAGTGAACACCGGGGAGCTGTTTTTT. It translates to CASSVTVNTGELFF.

A few counts support this clone. The chain couples TRBV4-1 to TRBJ1-3; unclear D gene. V lost 1 base, J lost 2 bases, and 9 bases lay in between. CDR1 is MGHRA, CDR2 YSYEKL, per germline. This CDR3 has 15 residues. CDR3 DNA sequence: TGCGCCAGCAGCCAAGTGCAGGCGGCTGGAAACACCATATATTTT. Translated, it gives CASSQVQAAGNTIYF.

A note on this clone: This sample includes further DNA sequences coding for the same CDR3. The rearrangement joins TRBV9 to TRBJ2-3; D not resolved. The V end was cut by 3 bases, the J end by 0 bases, with 5 bases between. The V gene's germline CDR1 is SGDLS and CDR2 YYNGEE. CDR3 size: 13 residues. CDR3 loop: CASSGLSTDTQYF. CDR3 sequence (DNA): TGTGCCAGCAGCGGGCTTAGCACAGATACGCAGTATTTT.

The chain couples TRBV4-3 to TRBJ2-3; TRBD2 matches at 8 bases. The ends lost 4 bases at V and 2 bases at J; junction bases unmatched: 14. The germline V gene has CDR1 LGHNA and CDR2 YSLEER. There are 18 residues in the CDR3. CDR3 DNA: TGCGCCAGCAGCCCTGGGGGTGGTAGCGGGATGCTCACAGATACGCAGTATTTT. The encoded protein is CASSPGGGSGMLTDTQYF.

V gene TRBV5-1 combines with J gene TRBJ2-7; 8 bases are shared with TRBD2. J gave up 7 bases and V 0 bases, and 6 bases lay outside the gene matches. This CDR3 is 14 amino acids long. Germline CDR1 SGHRS, CDR2 YFSETQ. This CDR3 reads CASSLVSGKGEQYF. The CDR3 DNA reads TGCGCCAGCAGCTTGGTTAGCGGGAAGGGGGAGCAGTACTTC.